This T cell receptor (beta chain) was obtained from a study of blood T cells in healthy people across ages. For the second PCR, which ran for 7 to 11 cycles, a sample-barcoded 5' primer and a J-beta primer mix were used. TCRdb used MiXCR to reprocess the 5' RACE reads, holding one entry per CDR3 protein. This sample has roughly 900,000 distinct CDR3 sequences, with under 35% found just once. V gave up 3 bases and J gave up 11 bases, with 9 bases separating them. This CDR3 spans 11 amino acids. This clonotype was found many times. The TCR was taken from a woman of 80 years or more in good health. The chain carries TRBV12-3 or TRBV12-4 and TRBJ2-3, with D uncertain. Sequenced: blood. The CDR3 region has the DNA TGTGCCAGCAGTTTCGATGTAAGGCAGTATTTT. As protein: CASSFDVRQYF.